This entry lists 24 T cell receptor beta chains sequenced from one sample in a study of blood T cell repertoires in COVID-19. Here immunoSEQ multiplex PCR was the method, and the copy in TCRdb shows in-frame clones only, minus some. Here the sample spans 100,000 to 120,000 clones, roughly 80% being singletons. The sample was peripheral blood. The source of these receptors is a woman between 40 and 55 years old with acute or convalescent COVID-19.

This clone was observed a single time. The V gene is TRBV6-6, the J gene TRBJ1-2; D perhaps matches TRBD1 (5 bases). The germline CDR1 and CDR2 sequences are MNHNY and SVGAGI (reference sequence). V lost 0 bases and J lost 5, with 13 bases in between. This CDR3 spans 15 amino acids. CDR3 loop: CASSYSEGARYGYTF. In nucleotides, the CDR3 is TGTGCCAGCAGTTACTCGGAAGGGGCGCGGTATGGCTACACCTTC.

The chain recombines TRBV19 with TRBJ1-1; no clear D gene. V was cut by 4 bases and J by 1 base, with 10 bases left in between. CDR1 and CDR2 (germline): LNHDA, SQIVND (reference sequence). The CDR3 has 14 residues. CDR3 loop: CASSNGQWNTEAFF. In DNA form, the CDR3 reads TGTGCCAGTAGTAATGGCCAGTGGAACACTGAAGCTTTCTTT. The entire variable domain, with the rest obtained from reference TRBV19 and TRBJ1-1, is as follows: DGGITQSPKYLFRKEGQNVTLSCEQNLNHDAMYWYRQDPGQGLRLIYYSQIVNDFQKGDIAEGYSVSREKKESFPLTVTSAQKNPTAFYLCASSNGQWNTEAFFGQGTRLTVV.

This clone was counted only a few times. This rearrangement joins TRBV11-2 to TRBJ1-1; 8 nucleotides line up with TRBD1. Germline values: CDR1 SGHAT, CDR2 FQNNGV. Trimming cost V 5 bases and J 6 bases; bases outside gene matches: 11. The CDR3 spans 15 residues. DNA of the CDR3: TGTGCCAGCAGCCTCAGAACGGACAGGGTGGCTGAAGCTTTCTTT. This encodes CASSLRTDRVAEAFF.

This chain connects TRBV2 to TRBJ2-1, with a weak D call TRBD1 (6 bases). This CDR3 contains 12 residues. Germline V lookup: CDR1 SNHLY, CDR2 FYNNEI. V shed 7 bases and J shed 5 bases, with 9 bases lying between them. CDR3 amino acids: CASNNRDNEQFF. CDR3 nucleotides: TGTGCCAGCAATAACAGGGACAATGAGCAGTTCTTC.

The V call is TRBV7-8, the J call TRBJ2-7; 9 nucleotides line up with TRBD1. V lost 1 base, J lost 3 bases, and 4 bases stayed unmatched. This CDR3 is built from 15 residues. Per the germline V gene, CDR1 is SGHVS and CDR2 is FQNEAQ. CDR3 protein: CASSLVATGGYEQYF. CDR3 bases: TGTGCCAGCAGCTTAGTCGCGACAGGGGGCTACGAGCAGTACTTC.

The CDR3 DNA is TGTGCCAGCAGGCAGGGGGCCCCCACTGAAGCTTTCTTT. Amino acids: CASRQGAPTEAFF. The chain links TRBV12-3 or TRBV12-4 to TRBJ1-1; 8 positions agree with TRBD1. CDR3 length: 13 amino acids. With V trimmed by 6 bases and J by 4 bases, 4 bases remained unmatched.

The chain joins TRBV6-5 to TRBJ1-5, with D perhaps TRBD1 (6 bases). Germline V gives CDR1 MNHEY, CDR2 SVGAGI. This CDR3 region has 12 residues. V was trimmed by 7 bases and J by 7 bases, leaving 11 bases between them. CDR3 coding DNA: TGTGCCAGCACCTGGACAGAACAGCCCCAGCATTTT. Its translation: CASTWTEQPQHF.

A word on this clone: A junction boundary mismatches the germline segment, possibly from a read error. The chain links TRBV3-1 (or the pseudogene TRBV3-2) to TRBJ2-6, with 7 bases that match TRBD2. This CDR3 has 12 residues. Germline CDR1 is LGHDT and CDR2 is YNNKEL (reference sequence). The chain's CDR3 is CASSQGHGGRNF. Written as DNA, the CDR3 is TGTGCCAGCAGCCAAGGCCACGGGGGGAGAAATTTC.

This sequence joins TRBV7-9 and TRBJ1-5; possibly TRBD1 for D (6 bases). This CDR3 region has 13 residues. V shed 10 bases and J shed 7 bases, with 17 bases lying between them. Germline V gene lookup returns CDR1 SEHNR and CDR2 FQNEAQ (reference sequence). For the CDR3, the DNA is TGTGCCACCGGGGGGCAGGGGCGACAGCCCCAGCATTTT. It yields the protein CATGGQGRQPQHF.

This chain joins TRBV7-2 and TRBJ2-1; D is ambiguous. The germline CDR1 and CDR2 sequences are SGHTA and FQGNSA. Between the trimmed V and J ends, which lost 5 bases and 2 bases, there was a span of 13 bases. The CDR3 totals 15 residues. The CDR3, as DNA: TGTGCCAGCAGCAACGACTTTGTCCCCTACAATGAGCAGTTCTTC. It specifies CASSNDFVPYNEQFF.

This chain links TRBV6-6 with TRBJ1-2, with a weak D call TRBD1 (5 bases). Trimming pared 6 bases from V and 1 base from J, leaving 9 bases between. CDR1 is MNHNY, CDR2 SVGAGI, per germline (reference sequence). The CDR3 loop spans 13 amino acids. Written as DNA, the CDR3 is TGTGCCAGCAGACAGGACGTTAACTATGGCTACACCTTC. This gives the protein CASRQDVNYGYTF.

This sequence joins TRBV2 and TRBJ1-2; 8 bases fit TRBD1. V lost 6 bases, J lost 4 bases, and 7 bases stayed unmatched. The CDR3 has 14 residues. CDR1 and CDR2 (germline): SNHLY, FYNNEI. The CDR3 bases are TGTGCCAGCAGCGTAGGACAGGGAGGCTATGGCTACACCTTC. Amino acid sequence: CASSVGQGGYGYTF. Complete variable domain (other parts from reference TRBV2 and TRBJ1-2): EPEVTQTPSHQVTQMGQEVILRCVPISNHLYFYWYRQILGQKVEFLVSFYNNEISEKSEIFDDQFSVERPDGSNFTLKIRSTKLEDSAMYFCASSVGQGGYGYTFGSGTRLTVV.

CDR3 in amino acids: CASKHLTMNTEAFF. The DNA of the CDR3 is TGTGCCAGCAAGCATCTGACTATGAACACTGAAGCTTTCTTT. This rearrangement joins TRBV25-1 to TRBJ1-1; D is uncertain. V was pared by 7 bases and J by 0 bases, with 12 bases between. The germline V gene encodes CDR1 MGHDK and CDR2 SYGVNS. The length of the CDR3 is 14 residues.

This clone was seen a single time. This chain uses TRBV6-1 with TRBJ2-1; 11 bases map to TRBD2. The CDR3 has 15 residues. The germline gives CDR1 MNHNS, CDR2 SASEGT. Losses at the gene ends were 2 bases for V and 9 bases for J; bases not matched to a gene: 6. The CDR3 reads CASSELSGGAGEQFF. The CDR3, as DNA: TGTGCCAGCAGTGAACTTAGCGGGGGGGCCGGTGAGCAGTTCTTC.

V is TRBV4-3 and J is TRBJ1-2, with D possibly matching TRBD1 (6 bases). Germline V gives CDR1 LGHNA, CDR2 YSLEER. CDR3 size: 13 residues. V was clipped by 1 base and J by 7 bases, with 10 bases between them. This chain's CDR3 is CASSQGGQGGYTF. The CDR3, as DNA: TGCGCCAGCAGCCAAGGGGGGCAGGGTGGCTACACCTTC.

The chain has TRBV28 and TRBJ2-7; D is uncertain. Trimming left V 6 bases short and J 0 bases short, with 3 bases between. This CDR3 has 11 residues. In germline, CDR1 is MDHEN, CDR2 SYDVKM. The CDR3 DNA follows: TGTGCCAGCAGCTCCTCCTACGAGCAGTACTTC. Amino acids: CASSSSYEQYF.

This clone was counted only a few times. The gene calls are TRBV19 and TRBJ1-2; maybe TRBD1 (6 bases). Germline-derived CDR1 and CDR2 are LNHDA and SQIVND (reference sequence). V was cut by 7 bases and J by 1 base, with 13 bases left in between. The length of the CDR3 is 14 residues. The CDR3 bases are TGTGCCAGTACCCCCGGGGACATTAACTATGGCTACACCTTC. As protein: CASTPGDINYGYTF.

The chain employs TRBV14 and TRBJ2-3; perhaps TRBD2 as D (5 bases). CDR3 length: 16 residues. V was shortened by 4 bases and J by 1 base, with 15 bases between the two germline ends. Germline lookup yields CDR1 SGHDN and CDR2 FVKESK. The CDR3 coding sequence is TGTGCCAGCAGCCCGTTCCTTGGGCGGGGCACAGATACGCAGTATTTT. Its translation is CASSPFLGRGTDTQYF. Full variable domain (missing parts from reference TRBV14 and TRBJ2-3): EAGVTQFPSHSVIEKGQTVTLRCDPISGHDNLYWYRRVMGKEIKFLLHFVKESKQDESGMPNNRFLAERTGGTYSTLKVQPAELEDSGVYFCASSPFLGRGTDTQYFGPGTRLTVL.

This chain uses TRBV18 with TRBJ1-5, with D tentatively TRBD1 (5 bases). V lost 5 bases and J 5 bases, leaving 10 bases between the germline ends. Germline CDR1 reads KGHSH; CDR2 reads LQKENI. CDR3 length: 13 amino acids. CDR3 amino acids: CASSRAGDQPQHF. For the CDR3, the DNA is TGTGCCAGCTCAAGGGCGGGGGATCAGCCCCAGCATTTT.

The chain has TRBV4-3 and TRBJ2-5; 8 nucleotides align to TRBD1. The V gene's germline CDR1 is LGHNA and CDR2 YSLEER. J gave up 7 bases and V 4 bases, and 8 bases lay outside the gene matches. CDR3 length: 14 amino acids. The CDR3 DNA is TGCGCCAGCAGCCTCGGACAGGGAACAGGGACCCAGTACTTC. This gives the protein CASSLGQGTGTQYF.

The rearrangement uses TRBV19 and TRBJ1-6, with 10 bases identical to TRBD1. Germline V gives CDR1 LNHDA, CDR2 SQIVND (reference sequence). This CDR3 spans 12 amino acids. V shed 8 bases and J 8 bases; nucleotides not matched to a gene: 0. The CDR3 sequence is CASGTGDSPLHF. The DNA for the CDR3 is TGTGCCAGTGGGACAGGGGATTCACCCCTCCACTTT.

The chain has TRBV5-1 and TRBJ2-1, with 11 bases that match TRBD2. Per the germline V gene, CDR1 is SGHRS and CDR2 is YFSETQ. The trim removed 6 bases at V and 6 bases at J, leaving 11 bases unmatched. The CDR3 has 16 amino acids. CDR3 sequence (DNA): TGCGCCAGCATGGAATTAGCGGGGGGGCCCCTCAATGAGCAGTTCTTC. It yields the protein CASMELAGGPLNEQFF.

V usage is TRBV27 and J usage is TRBJ1-2; 7 nucleotides line up with TRBD1. Germline V gene data show CDR1 as MNHEY and CDR2 as SMNVEV (reference sequence). Trimming removed 4 bases from V and 6 bases from J; junction bases left unmatched: 8. CDR3 size: 14 residues. The CDR3 region has the DNA TGTGCCAGCAGTTACCAACAGGGGCGGGATGGCTACACCTTC. Translated: CASSYQQGRDGYTF.

CDR3 in amino acids: CASNTGGSPLHF. The CDR3 DNA reads TGTGCCAGCAATACAGGGGGCTCACCCCTCCACTTT. The chain uses TRBV2 and TRBJ1-6; the match to TRBD1 covers 9 bases. The germline gives CDR1 SNHLY, CDR2 FYNNEI. The CDR3 length is 12 residues. V lost 7 bases and J lost 10; bases outside the gene matches: 2.